The 16 T cell receptor beta chains below come from one sample, sequenced in a study of metastatic and nonmetastatic thyroid tumors. Until they underwent thyroid surgery, no patient had received any treatment. MiXCR re-clonotyped the PCR reads for TCRdb. The data contain 25,000 to 30,000 clones, 15% of them singletons. The sequencing input was blood. The receptors come from a female donor with papillary thyroid cancer or a benign thyroid nodule (not recorded which). Some clones in this sample may be carry-over from other donors' samples.

This clone was seen only once. V is TRBV11-3 and J is TRBJ2-2; D may be TRBD1 (6 bases). This CDR3 contains 16 residues. The V gene lost 5 bases and the J gene lost 2 bases, with 15 bases spanning the gap. The germline V gene encodes CDR1 SGHNT and CDR2 YENEEA. CDR3 region: CASSKGTIINTGELFF. CDR3 coding DNA: TGTGCCAGCAGCAAGGGGACAATAATTAACACCGGGGAGCTGTTTTTT. The complete variable domain, with remaining parts taken from reference TRBV11-3 and TRBJ2-2, reads EAGVVQSPRYKIIEKKQPVAFWCNPISGHNTLYWYLQNLGQGPELLIRYENEEAVDDSQLPKDRFSAERLKGVDSTLKIQPAELGDSAVYLCASSKGTIINTGELFFGEGSRLTVL.

This clone was recorded at least ten times. The sample contains more than one DNA sequence encoding this CDR3. V usage is TRBV11-2 and J usage is TRBJ2-5, with D tentatively TRBD1 (5 bases). Per germline, CDR1 SGHAT and CDR2 FQNNGV. This CDR3 contains 16 residues. Trimming removed 5 bases from V and 4 bases from J, with 20 bases in between. CDR3 sequence reads: CASSPRVTAGRETQYF. The CDR3 nucleotides are TGTGCCAGCAGCCCCCGGGTGACAGCTGGTCGAGAGACCCAGTACTTC.

This clone was detected many times. This chain joins TRBV3-1 and TRBJ2-6, with TRBD1 matching 8 bases. Germline CDR1 and CDR2: LGHDT and YNNKEL (reference sequence). The CDR3 contains 18 residues. J was trimmed by 1 base and V by 1 base; bases with no gene match: 6. CDR3 nucleotides: TGTGCCAGCAGCCAAGCCTACAGGGGGGTATCTGGGGCCAACGTCCTGACTTTC. Its protein is CASSQAYRGVSGANVLTF.

This clone was detected many times. This chain uses TRBV24-1 with TRBJ2-1, with TRBD2 matching over 7 bases. CDR1 and CDR2 (germline): KGHDR, SFDVKD. This CDR3 spans 13 amino acids. V trimming: 7 bases; J trimming: 5 bases; junction bases outside the gene matches: 4. The CDR3 bases are TGTGCCACCAGCGGGACTACTAACAATGAGCAGTTCTTC. This sequence encodes CATSGTTNNEQFF.

Concerning this clone itself: The germline gene is not matched at one end of the junction; a read error may be the cause. The chain recombines TRBV5-1 with TRBJ2-3, with TRBD2 matching 12 bases. The CDR3 is made up of 15 amino acids. The V gene's germline CDR1 is SGHRS and CDR2 YFSETQ. The CDR3 DNA reads TGCGCCAGCAGCTTGGGACTAGCGGGAGAAGTTACGCAGTATTTC. This translates into CASSLGLAGEVTQYF.

This clone was counted ten times or more. A much larger clone differs from this one at a single base, so this may be a read error. Different DNA sequences within this sample yield the same CDR3. The J gene is TRBJ1-2, the V gene TRBV28; possible D gene TRBD1, 6 bases. The CDR3 loop spans 16 amino acids. Germline V gives CDR1 MDHEN, CDR2 SYDVKM. The ends were cut back, 7 bases at V and 4 bases at J, with 22 bases in the middle. The CDR3 spells CASIVSGAPTSYGYTF. The CDR3, as DNA: TGTGCCAGCATTGTATCAGGGGCCCCTACCTCCTATGGCTACACCTTC.

Many counts were recorded for this clone. The rearrangement uses TRBV20-1 and TRBJ1-5; 9 bases line up with TRBD1. With 3 bases clipped from V and 4 bases from J, the junction kept 13 bases outside the gene matches. The CDR3 runs to 17 residues. In germline, CDR1 is DFQATT, CDR2 SNEGSKA (reference sequence). DNA for the CDR3: TGCAGTGCTAGTCCCCTGGGACAGGGAGGGAAAAATCAGCCCCAGCATTTT. It is translated as CSASPLGQGGKNQPQHF.

This clone was detected ten times or more. The chain uses TRBV20-1 and TRBJ1-4; 8 bases agree with TRBD1. CDR3 length equals 12 residues. Germline V CDR1 and CDR2: DFQATT, SNEGSKA (reference sequence). The CDR3 loop reads CREDREFEKLFF. The CDR3 nucleotides are TGCAGGGAGGACAGGGAATTTGAAAAACTGTTTTTT.

About this clone itself: Additional DNA sequences in this sample encode the identical CDR3. The chain couples TRBV11-2 to TRBJ2-7; 10 positions match TRBD2. CDR1 and CDR2 (germline): SGHAT, FQNNGV. V trimming: 3 bases; J trimming: 4 bases; junction bases outside the gene matches: 12. The CDR3 runs 17 residues. In DNA form, the CDR3 reads TGTGCCAGCAGCTTGATTTTAGCGGGAGGTGTGGGTTACGAGCAGTACTTC. It codes for CASSLILAGGVGYEQYF.

For this clone: One end of the junction is discordant with germline, which a read error may explain. The chain couples TRBV7-9 to TRBJ2-5; TRBD2 aligns across 10 bases. Germline-derived CDR1 and CDR2 are SEHNR and FQNEAQ (reference sequence). The CDR3 runs to 17 residues. The CDR3 sequence is CASILSERGGNQETQYF. The DNA of the CDR3 is TGTGCCAGCATCTTATCAGAGCGGGGGGGAAACCAAGAGACCCAGTACTTC.

This clone is classed as medium-sized. The chain has TRBV4-1 and TRBJ2-7; the D call may be TRBD1 or TRBD2 (5 bases each). V gave up 1 base and J gave up 4 bases, with 14 bases separating them. Germline V gene lookup returns CDR1 MGHRA and CDR2 YSYEKL. The CDR3 length is 15 residues. The CDR3 DNA sequence: TGCGCCAGCAGCCAAGTGAGCAGGGACGAGTACGAGCAGTACTTC. Translating it yields CASSQVSRDEYEQYF.

This clone was found many times. The chain has TRBV30 and TRBJ1-1; maybe TRBD1 (6 bases). CDR3 length: 14 amino acids. Per germline, CDR1 GTSNPN and CDR2 SVGIG (reference sequence). V was pared by 3 bases and J by 7 bases, with 18 bases between. The chain's CDR3 is CAWRFEGGRGEAFF. The CDR3 DNA reads as TGTGCCTGGAGATTTGAGGGGGGTAGAGGTGAAGCTTTCTTT.

This clone was recorded many times. This sequence joins TRBV6-1 and TRBJ2-3; 10 bases are shared with TRBD2. V dropped 3 bases and J dropped 10; count of bases not matched to a gene: 10. The CDR3 runs to 15 residues. Germline V gives CDR1 MNHNS, CDR2 SASEGT. This CDR3 is CASSDGPSGRMAQYF. The CDR3 region has the DNA TGTGCCAGCAGTGACGGACCTAGCGGGAGAATGGCGCAGTATTTT.

At least ten counts were recorded for this clone. CDR3 amino acids: CSADPSRGNEQFF. For the CDR3, the DNA is TGCAGTGCTGACCCCAGCAGGGGCAATGAGCAGTTCTTC. V is TRBV20-1 and J is TRBJ2-1; TRBD1 is a possible D gene (6 bases). Trimming shortened V by 5 bases and J by 6 bases, and 14 bases separated the two germline ends. The V gene's germline CDR1 is DFQATT and CDR2 SNEGSKA (reference sequence). The CDR3 extends over 13 amino acids.

This clone was recorded many times. V and J are TRBV7-9 and TRBJ1-1; 9 bases align to TRBD1. Trimming cost V 4 bases and J 1 base; bases outside gene matches: 1. The CDR3 runs to 14 residues. Germline V CDR1 and CDR2: SEHNR, FQNEAQ (reference sequence). CDR3 DNA sequence: TGTGCCAGCAGCTGGGACAGGGCGAACACTGAAGCTTTCTTT. Translating gives CASSWDRANTEAFF.

In this sample, this clone is medium-sized (0.01 to 0.1%). The chain employs TRBV28 and TRBJ2-7; 8 bases agree with TRBD2. Germline V gene sequence: CDR1 MDHEN, CDR2 SYDVKM. The CDR3 has 16 amino acids. V dropped 1 base and J dropped 2; count of bases not matched to a gene: 7. The CDR3 DNA reads TGTGCCAGCAGTTTATCTAGGCTAGCGGGTCCCTACGAGCAGTACTTC. The encoded protein is CASSLSRLAGPYEQYF.